The present T cell receptor beta chain was sequenced within a study of CD8 T cells in ankylosing spondylitis. Study results and limitations: It was reported that disease-linked clones were significantly enriched in matched ankylosing spondylitis synovial fluid. A TCR beta motif of eight highly homologous variants appeared characteristic of ankylosing spondylitis blood.

This clonotype occurred a few times. Its specificity is unknown. Quantitative 5'-RACE was performed with molecular barcodes, and it yielded the TCR beta libraries. One entry per CDR3 protein, called by TCRdb with MiXCR from the 5' RACE reads. This repertoire shows approximately 540,000 distinct CDR3 sequences, roughly 12% found once; its top ten account for around 6.8%. This TCR was sampled from a male donor with ankylosing spondylitis. Sequenced: blood, either unsorted or a sorted T cell fraction (not recorded which).

The CDR3 reads CASSHLPGFYQETQYF. The CDR3 region has the DNA TGTGCCAGCAGCCACCTTCCGGGATTTTACCAAGAGACCCAGTACTTC. This chain joins TRBV14 and TRBJ2-5, with D possibly being TRBD2 (5 bases). Germline CDR1 reads SGHDN; CDR2 reads FVKESK. CDR3 length equals 16 residues. V lost 3 bases to trimming and J lost 0 bases, with 14 bases between them. The complete variable domain, with remaining parts taken from reference TRBV14 and TRBJ2-5, reads EAGVTQFPSHSVIEKGQTVTLRCDPISGHDNLYWYRRVMGKEIKFLLHFVKESKQDESGMPNNRFLAERTGGTYSTLKVQPAELEDSGVYFCASSHLPGFYQETQYFGPGTRLLVL.